This T cell receptor beta chain was retrieved from a study of cytomegalovirus exposure and HLA in healthy donors. The PCR had 60 Vbeta and 13 Jbeta primers. Sequencing was performed with immunoSEQ multiplex PCR; in TCRdb, only in-frame clones are kept and a portion is missing. The sample lists around 110,000 clones, approximately 80% occurring once. This CDR3 has 12 residues. Germline loops: CDR1 LNHDA, CDR2 SQIVND (reference sequence). V gave up 5 bases and J gave up 6 bases, with 10 bases separating them. The sequencing sample was made of PBMCs. The chain uses TRBV19 and TRBJ1-1; D is possibly TRBD1 (5 bases). The TCR sequence derives from a man between 25 and 39 years old in good health and CMV-seropositive. This CDR3 is CASSQQASEAFF. DNA of the CDR3: TGTGCCAGTAGTCAACAGGCTTCTGAAGCTTTCTTT. Combining the CDR3 with reference TRBV19 and TRBJ1-1 gives the whole variable domain DGGITQSPKYLFRKEGQNVTLSCEQNLNHDAMYWYRQDPGQGLRLIYYSQIVNDFQKGDIAEGYSVSREKKESFPLTVTSAQKNPTAFYLCASSQQASEAFFGQGTRLTVV.